Listed here are 17 T cell receptor beta chains from one sample, sequenced in a study of CD8 T cells in ankylosing spondylitis. A single record per CDR3 protein comes from TCRdb applying MiXCR to the 5' RACE reads. The sample includes 30,000 to 45,000 distinct CDR3 sequences, 9.5% to 11% of them seen just once. The sample was synovial fluid, either unsorted or a sorted T cell fraction (not recorded which). The source is a male donor with ankylosing spondylitis.

Points on this clonotype: This may be a read error: a much more frequent sequence differs by one nucleotide. J is TRBJ2-7 and V is TRBV10-3; D is undetermined. This CDR3 has 12 residues. Germline V gives CDR1 ENHRY, CDR2 SYGVKD. The CDR3 nucleotides read TGTGCCATCGGTGAACCGGGCCGCGAGCAGTACTTC. As protein: CAIGEPGREQYF.

This clonotype was picked up many times. The rearrangement joins TRBV13 to TRBJ2-7; 8 bases are shared with TRBD2. The germline V gene has CDR1 PRHDT and CDR2 FYEKMQ (reference sequence). The CDR3 is 14 amino acids. The J segment lost 4 bases and the V segment lost 4 bases, leaving 6 bases of the junction unmatched. The CDR3 reads CASSSVGRGYEQYF. The CDR3 DNA reads as TGTGCCAGCAGCTCGGTCGGGAGGGGGTACGAGCAGTACTTC.

The DNA for the CDR3 is TGTGCCAGCAGCCAAGCCTTGAGGGGACTCGCGGAGACCCAGTACTTC. Its translation: CASSQALRGLAETQYF. V gene TRBV14 combines with J gene TRBJ2-5; weak D call: TRBD2 (6 bases). Trimming took off 1 base at V and 5 bases at J, with 17 bases between the two ends. Germline-derived CDR1 and CDR2 are SGHDN and FVKESK. The CDR3 length is 16 residues.

This clonotype was counted ten times or more. The chain recombines TRBV20-1 with TRBJ2-7; D is possibly TRBD2 (5 bases). This CDR3 spans 12 amino acids. Trimming pared 1 base from V and 3 bases from J, leaving 7 bases between. Germline V gene lookup returns CDR1 DFQATT and CDR2 SNEGSKA (reference sequence). The CDR3 reads CSARAGLYEQYF. CDR3 coding DNA: TGCAGTGCTAGAGCAGGACTCTACGAGCAGTACTTC.

There are many counts of this clonotype. V and J are TRBV2 and TRBJ1-1; no reliable D call. Trimming took 6 bases from V and 6 from J, leaving 2 bases between them. CDR3 length equals 9 residues. Germline CDR1 reads SNHLY; CDR2 reads FYNNEI. The CDR3 spells CASSAEAFF. The CDR3 nucleotides read TGTGCCAGCAGCGCTGAAGCTTTCTTT. The full variable domain, in which reference TRBV2 and TRBJ1-1 provide the parts outside the CDR3, is EPEVTQTPSHQVTQMGQEVILRCVPISNHLYFYWYRQILGQKVEFLVSFYNNEISEKSEIFDDQFSVERPDGSNFTLKIRSTKLEDSAMYFCASSAEAFFGQGTRLTVV.

This clonotype was detected only a few times. The chain combines TRBV5-5 with TRBJ2-1, with 9 nucleotides matching TRBD2. Germline V gives CDR1 SGHKS, CDR2 YYEKEE (reference sequence). The CDR3 spans 16 residues. With V trimmed by 4 bases and J by 2 bases, 7 bases remained unmatched. CDR3 bases: TGTGCCAGCAGCCCATATGGCGGGAGGGCCTACAATGAGCAGTTCTTC. Protein sequence: CASSPYGGRAYNEQFF. Full variable domain (rest looked up from reference TRBV5-5 and TRBJ2-1): DAGVTQSPTHLIKTRGQQVTLRCSPISGHKSVSWYQQVLGQGPQFIFQYYEKEERGRGNFPDRFSARQFPNYSSELNVNALLLGDSALYLCASSPYGGRAYNEQFFGPGTRLTVL.

The CDR3 sequence: CASRQKQGWTEAFF. DNA of the CDR3: TGTGCCAGCAGACAAAAACAGGGGTGGACTGAAGCTTTCTTT. The V gene is TRBV12-3 or TRBV12-4, the J gene TRBJ1-1; 7 nucleotides line up with TRBD1. The CDR3 loop spans 14 amino acids. V lost 6 bases to trimming and J lost 5 bases; unmatched junction nucleotides: 9.

This clonotype came up a few times. V gene TRBV18 combines with J gene TRBJ2-1, with TRBD1 identical over 9 bases. V trimming: 3 bases; J trimming: 6 bases; junction bases outside the gene matches: 9. Looked up from germline, CDR1 is KGHSH and CDR2 is LQKENI. The CDR3 covers 16 residues. CDR3 sequence (DNA): TGTGCCAGCTCACCTCCGGGACAGGGTGGGAGCAATGAGCAGTTCTTC. It translates to CASSPPGQGGSNEQFF.

This chain joins TRBV21-1 and TRBJ1-6; TRBD1 is the table's D call and was not checked against the DNA. TRBV21-1 is recorded as a pseudogene. This CDR3 contains 14 residues. CDR3: CASKGQGKNSPLHF. The CDR3 region has the DNA TGTGCCAGCAAAGGACAGGGGAAGAATTCACCCCTCCACTTT.

This clonotype was counted between two and nine times. This chain links TRBV4-1 with TRBJ2-5; D uncertain. The V and J ends lost 2 bases and 5 bases respectively, with 9 bases between them. The CDR3 spans 13 residues. The V gene's germline CDR1 is MGHRA and CDR2 YSYEKL. DNA for the CDR3: TGCGCCAGCAGCCAATTTCGAATGGAGACCCAGTACTTC. Encoded protein: CASSQFRMETQYF.

The chain is built from TRBV7-9 and TRBJ2-1; TRBD1 might be the D (5 bases). The CDR3 consists of 15 residues. Germline CDR1 and CDR2: SEHNR and FQNEAQ (reference sequence). V was pared by 6 bases and J by 8 bases, with 20 bases between. The DNA for the CDR3 is TGTGCCAGCAGGGGTCGTGGGGCCTCGGAGTATGAGCAGTTCTTC. It is translated as CASRGRGASEYEQFF.

Details on this clonotype: A much larger clone differs from this one at a single base, so this may be a read error. The rearrangement joins TRBV19 to TRBJ1-2; weak D call: TRBD1 (5 bases). V lost 7 bases and J 4 bases, leaving 22 bases between the germline ends. The germline V gene encodes CDR1 LNHDA and CDR2 SQIVND (reference sequence). The CDR3 loop spans 16 amino acids. The CDR3 loop is CASIKIGATAFYGYTF. In DNA form, the CDR3 reads TGTGCCAGTATTAAGATCGGGGCGACAGCCTTCTATGGCTACACCTTC.

The gene calls are TRBV7-2 and TRBJ1-1; tentatively, D is TRBD1 (5 bases). Germline CDR1 and CDR2: SGHTA and FQGNSA. This CDR3 region has 13 residues. V was trimmed by 5 bases and J by 8 bases, leaving 15 bases between them. CDR3 protein: CASSGVGRTEAFF. The CDR3 nucleotides are TGTGCCAGCAGCGGGGTAGGACGGACAGAAGCTTTCTTT.

The CDR3 reads CASSQVLWVNTEAFF. The CDR3 bases are TGCGCCAGCAGCCAAGTCTTGTGGGTGAACACTGAAGCTTTCTTT. The chain couples TRBV4-3 to TRBJ1-1; unclear D gene. The V gene's germline CDR1 is LGHNA and CDR2 YSLEER. This CDR3 spans 15 amino acids. The V gene lost 1 base and the J gene lost 0 bases, with 9 bases spanning the gap.

This clonotype was seen more than once but under ten times. This chain joins TRBV4-1 and TRBJ2-7, with TRBD2 matching over 7 bases. The CDR3 consists of 16 residues. CDR1 is MGHRA and CDR2 is YSYEKL in the germline V gene. V was clipped by 8 bases and J by 3 bases; unmatched bases: 16. The CDR3 DNA is TGCGCCAGCCGAACCCACTCTAGCGGAGCCCTCTACGAGCAGTACTTC. Its translation: CASRTHSSGALYEQYF.

This clonotype was observed a handful of times. This sequence joins TRBV9 and TRBJ2-2; no reliable D call. Trimming pared 0 bases from V and 7 bases from J, leaving 10 bases between. This CDR3 has 14 residues. Germline CDR1 is SGDLS and CDR2 is YYNGEE. CDR3 loop: CASSVEAVDGELFF. The CDR3 DNA is TGTGCCAGCAGCGTAGAGGCAGTGGACGGGGAGCTGTTTTTT. Supplemented by reference TRBV9 and TRBJ2-2, the full variable domain reads DSGVTQTPKHLITATGQRVTLRCSPRSGDLSVYWYQQSLDQGLQFLIQYYNGEERAKGNILERFSAQQFPDLHSELNLSSLELGDSALYFCASSVEAVDGELFFGEGSRLTVL.

The gene calls are TRBV6-2 or TRBV6-3 and TRBJ1-5; the match to TRBD1 covers 7 bases. Germline CDR1 and CDR2: MNHEY and SVGEGT. The CDR3 loop spans 15 amino acids. The V segment lost 7 bases and the J segment 9 bases; nucleotides outside the gene matches: 15. As DNA, the CDR3 is TGTGCCAGCATTAAAAAGGGGACAGCGATTCGGCCCCAGCATTTT. It translates to CASIKKGTAIRPQHF.